The entry below gives a single T cell receptor beta chain sequence along with its context. Using immunoSEQ multiplex PCR, the repertoire was profiled, and TCRdb retains in-frame clones only, with some absent. The table includes more than 300,000 clones, roughly 89% detected once. This entry is derived from a study of blood T cell repertoires in COVID-19. In the study overall: Donors in the United States, Italy and Spain gave samples during acute or convalescent COVID-19. Nucleic acid was either cDNA or gDNA, and it came from T cells, B-cell-depleted T cells, or PBMCs.

Germline V gives CDR1 LGHDT, CDR2 YNNKEL (reference sequence). The CDR3 length is 18 residues. The ends were cut back, 0 bases at V and 2 bases at J, with 18 bases in the middle. Before being deemed recovered, Cohort 3 donors had two negative PCRs, clearance, or symptom resolution. The origin of this receptor is a woman in her 30s who had recovered from COVID-19. Sequences were obtained from PBMCs or T cells enriched from blood (not recorded which). The V call is TRBV3-1 (or the pseudogene TRBV3-2), the J call TRBJ2-3, with D perhaps TRBD2 (6 bases). This chain's CDR3 is CASSQDWGGGVVTDTQYF. The CDR3 bases are TGTGCCAGCAGCCAAGATTGGGGAGGCGGAGTGGTCACAGATACGCAGTATTTT.